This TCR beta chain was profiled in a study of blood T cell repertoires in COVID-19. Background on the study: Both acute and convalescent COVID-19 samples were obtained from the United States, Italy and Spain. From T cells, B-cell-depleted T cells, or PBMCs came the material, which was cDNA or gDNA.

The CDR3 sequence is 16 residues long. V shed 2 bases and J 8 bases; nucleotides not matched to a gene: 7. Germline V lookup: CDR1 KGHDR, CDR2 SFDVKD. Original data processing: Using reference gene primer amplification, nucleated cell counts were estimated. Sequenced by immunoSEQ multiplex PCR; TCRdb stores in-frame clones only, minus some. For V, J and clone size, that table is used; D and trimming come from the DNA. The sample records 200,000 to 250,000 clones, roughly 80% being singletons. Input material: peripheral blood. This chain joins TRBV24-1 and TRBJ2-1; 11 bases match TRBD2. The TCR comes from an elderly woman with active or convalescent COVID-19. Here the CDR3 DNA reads TGTGCCACCAGTGATTCGCGACTAGCGGGACAGGATGAGCAGTTCTTC. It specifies CATSDSRLAGQDEQFF.